Presented here are 24 T cell receptor beta chains from one specimen sequenced in a study of spatial heterogeneity in lung cancer. The time point is: blood at routine non-recurrence follow-up after resection. The authors sequenced whole RNA from tumor, nontumor lung or frozen PBMC without sorting. TCRdb re-analysed the 5' RACE reads in MiXCR, keeping a single row per CDR3 protein. The sample records around 110,000 distinct CDR3 sequences, 9.5% to 15% being singletons. This specimen consisted of PBMCs, obtained at follow-up. These receptors all come from a male donor with early-stage non-small cell lung cancer.

Only a few counts were recorded for this clonotype. The genes are TRBV28 and TRBJ1-4; D is possibly TRBD1 (5 bases). The CDR3 is made up of 16 amino acids. Trimming cost V 3 bases and J 0 bases, with 11 bases left between them. Germline CDR1 reads MDHEN; CDR2 reads SYDVKM. The DNA for the CDR3 is TGTGCCAGCAGTTTCCTTCAGGGTGCAACTAATGAAAAACTGTTTTTT. Its translation is CASSFLQGATNEKLFF. The full variable domain, rest sourced from reference TRBV28 and TRBJ1-4, is DVKVTQSSRYLVKRTGEKVFLECVQDMDHENMFWYRQDPGLGLRLIYFSYDVKMKEKGDIPEGYSVSREKKERFSLILESASTNQTSMYLCASSFLQGATNEKLFFGSGTQLSVL.

This clonotype was seen a few times. The genes are TRBV3-1 and TRBJ1-1; D call uncertain. V lost 4 bases to trimming and J lost 4 bases, with 7 bases between them. This CDR3 contains 12 residues. The germline V gene has CDR1 LGHDT and CDR2 YNNKEL (reference sequence). The CDR3 region has the DNA TGTGCCAGCAGCCGGTCGGGCACTGAAGCTTTCTTT. Amino acids: CASSRSGTEAFF.

The genes are TRBV28 and TRBJ2-7; D is perhaps TRBD2 (5 bases). This CDR3 is 13 amino acids long. Germline CDR1 is MDHEN and CDR2 is SYDVKM. The V gene lost 8 bases and the J gene lost 0 bases, with 11 bases spanning the gap. CDR3 nucleotides: TGTGCCAGCGCCCCGGGGAGCTCCTACGAGCAGTACTTC. Amino acid sequence: CASAPGSSYEQYF.

At least ten counts were recorded for this clonotype. The V call is TRBV6-2 or TRBV6-3, the J call TRBJ1-5, with D possibly being TRBD1 (5 bases). The germline CDR1 and CDR2 sequences are MNHEY and SVGEGT. The V end lost 5 bases, the J end lost 4 bases, and 6 bases lay between the germline ends. The CDR3 length is 12 residues. The CDR3 nucleotides are TGTGCCAGCAGTAGGGGAAATCAGCCCCAGCATTTT. This sequence encodes CASSRGNQPQHF.

The rearrangement links TRBV3-1 to TRBJ2-6; D is uncertain. Germline V gene sequence: CDR1 LGHDT, CDR2 YNNKEL (reference sequence). The CDR3 is 13 residues long. Trimming cost V 3 bases and J 1 base, with 1 base left between them. The chain's CDR3 is CASSHSGANVLTF. The CDR3 bases are TGTGCCAGCAGCCATTCTGGGGCCAACGTCCTGACTTTC.

The chain recombines TRBV6-2 or TRBV6-3 with TRBJ1-6; tentative D call: TRBD1 (6 bases). This CDR3 has 13 amino acids. Germline CDR1 is MNHEY and CDR2 is SVGEGT. V lost 5 bases and J 7 bases, leaving 9 bases between the germline ends. CDR3 residues: CASSAGANSPLHF. For the CDR3, the DNA is TGTGCCAGCAGTGCAGGGGCGAATTCACCCCTCCACTTT.

The chain employs TRBV27 and TRBJ2-3, with TRBD2 identical over 10 bases. In germline, CDR1 is MNHEY, CDR2 SMNVEV (reference sequence). The length of the CDR3 is 17 residues. V shed 4 bases and J 2 bases; nucleotides not matched to a gene: 9. The CDR3: CASSSILGLAVTDTQYF. As DNA, the CDR3 is TGTGCCAGCAGTTCCATTCTTGGACTAGCGGTCACAGATACGCAGTATTTT.

Only a few counts were recorded for this clonotype. The genes are TRBV5-1 and TRBJ2-7, with unresolved D. CDR1 is SGHRS, CDR2 YFSETQ, per germline. CDR3 length: 12 amino acids. V lost 3 bases and J lost 0, with 4 bases in between. This chain's CDR3 is CASSSDSYEQYF. CDR3 DNA sequence: TGCGCCAGCAGCTCCGACTCCTACGAGCAGTACTTC.

In its sample, this clonotype was seen a few times. The chain uses TRBV5-1 and TRBJ1-1; 9 bases fit TRBD1. V lost 4 bases and J lost 4; bases outside the gene matches: 14. This CDR3 has 17 residues. Germline V gene sequence: CDR1 SGHRS, CDR2 YFSETQ. CDR3 in DNA: TGCGCCAGCAGCGTACAGGGGGCCCCTTATGGAGGCACTGAAGCTTTCTTT. Its translation: CASSVQGAPYGGTEAFF. The variable domain in full, with the rest retrieved from reference TRBV5-1 and TRBJ1-1, is KAGVTQTPRYLIKTRGQQVTLSCSPISGHRSVSWYQQTPGQGLQFLFEYFSETQRNKGNFPGRFSGRQFSNSRSEMNVSTLELGDSALYLCASSVQGAPYGGTEAFFGQGTRLTVV.

V and J are TRBV5-1 and TRBJ2-3; unclear D gene. V lost 2 bases and J 6 bases, leaving 16 bases between the germline ends. Germline lookup yields CDR1 SGHRS and CDR2 YFSETQ. CDR3 size: 15 residues. In DNA form, the CDR3 reads TGCGCCAGCAGCTTAGGGCGTCACTCCACGGATACGCAGTATTTT. Translated, it gives CASSLGRHSTDTQYF.

This clonotype was detected only a few times. The chain is built from TRBV7-3 and TRBJ2-2; D unresolved. The germline V and J ends were trimmed by 0 bases and 8 bases, with 10 bases remaining between them. The CDR3 spans 14 residues. Germline CDR1 is SGHTA and CDR2 is FQGTGA. The chain's CDR3 is CASSLTFANGELFF. The DNA for the CDR3 is TGTGCCAGCAGCTTAACGTTCGCAAATGGGGAGCTGTTTTTT.

This clonotype was recorded many times. At one of its ends the junction is not consistent with the germline gene, which may arise from a read error. CDR3 sequence: CASSLARLGGATDTQYF. In DNA, the CDR3 is TGTGCCAGCAGTTTAGCGCGGTTGGGCGGGGCCACAGATACGCAGTATTTT. The rearrangement uses TRBV7-8 and TRBJ2-3; D may be TRBD2 (6 bases). CDR1 is SGHVS and CDR2 is FQNEAQ in the germline V gene. There are 17 residues in the CDR3.

This clonotype was found a few times. The V and J genes are TRBV11-1 and TRBJ2-2, with D perhaps matching TRBD2 (5 bases). Between the trimmed V and J ends, which lost 3 bases and 3 bases, there was a span of 11 bases. Germline CDR1 reads SGHAT; CDR2 reads FQDESV (reference sequence). CDR3 length equals 15 residues. The CDR3 loop is CASSLIRGDTGELFF. The CDR3 DNA reads as TGTGCCAGCAGCTTGATTCGGGGAGACACCGGGGAGCTGTTTTTT.

This clonotype was recorded at least ten times. Here the CDR3 DNA reads TGCAGCGTTACGCTGGGGGCGGGGGAGACCCAGTACTTC. Translating it yields CSVTLGAGETQYF. This rearrangement joins TRBV29-1 to TRBJ2-5; D may be TRBD1 or TRBD2 (6 bases each). V shed 5 bases and J shed 5 bases, with 15 bases lying between them. Germline loops: CDR1 SQVTM, CDR2 ANQGSEA. This CDR3 region has 13 residues.

This clonotype was seen a handful of times. The chain uses TRBV12-3 or TRBV12-4 and TRBJ1-2; D uncertain. The V and J ends lost 4 bases and 4 bases respectively, with 16 bases between them. The CDR3 extends over 15 amino acids. DNA of the CDR3: TGTGCCAGCAGTTACACCCCTCAGGTTCTCTATGGCTACACCTTC. Protein product: CASSYTPQVLYGYTF.

This chain uses TRBV3-1 with TRBJ1-3, with D unclear. Germline V CDR1 and CDR2: LGHDT, YNNKEL (reference sequence). V was clipped by 4 bases and J by 0 bases, with 10 bases between them. This CDR3 region has 15 residues. CDR3 region: CASSPSSSSGNTIYF. CDR3 in DNA: TGTGCCAGCAGCCCCTCTAGCAGCTCTGGAAACACCATATATTTT.

This clonotype has a count of ten or more. V gene TRBV10-1 combines with J gene TRBJ1-6, with D uncertain. Between the trimmed V and J ends, which lost 4 bases and 7 bases, there was a span of 8 bases. Germline assignment: CDR1 WNHNN and CDR2 SYGVQD (reference sequence). The CDR3 totals 13 residues. Here the CDR3 DNA reads TGCGCCAGCAGTGGTGGAAGCAATTCACCCCTCCACTTT. It codes for CASSGGSNSPLHF.

V is TRBV11-3 and J is TRBJ2-1, with D tentatively TRBD1 (5 bases). Per germline, CDR1 SGHNT and CDR2 YENEEA. Trimming took 0 bases from V and 4 from J, leaving 13 bases between them. This CDR3 comprises 16 residues. The CDR3, as DNA: TGTGCCAGCAGCTTAGATGGCAGGGATGGGTACAATGAGCAGTTCTTC. It specifies CASSLDGRDGYNEQFF.

The chain couples TRBV7-2 to TRBJ1-1, with 10 bases aligning to TRBD1. With V trimmed by 4 bases and J by 1 base, 3 bases remained unmatched. CDR1 SGHTA and CDR2 FQGNSA come from the germline V gene. CDR3 size: 15 residues. The CDR3 is CASSSTGGSNTEAFF. The DNA of the CDR3 is TGTGCCAGCAGCTCGACAGGGGGCTCGAACACTGAAGCTTTCTTT.

The chain couples TRBV2 to TRBJ2-7; no clear D. CDR3 length: 11 residues. Looked up from germline, CDR1 is SNHLY and CDR2 is FYNNEI. Trimming removed 6 bases from V and 5 bases from J, with 8 bases in between. CDR3 in DNA: TGTGCCAGCAGCCGCCGGGACGAGCAGTACTTC. Translating it yields CASSRRDEQYF.

This clonotype showed up many times. The V and J genes are TRBV4-3 and TRBJ2-1; D call uncertain. CDR1 is LGHNA and CDR2 is YSLEER in the germline V gene. Trimming stripped 1 base from V and 8 bases from J, with 12 bases between. The CDR3 has 14 residues. The CDR3 DNA follows: TGCGCCAGCAGCCAAGGGTCCGTTTTGTATGAGCAGTTCTTC. This translates into CASSQGSVLYEQFF.

V usage is TRBV4-1 and J usage is TRBJ2-6; D gene ambiguous. The V end lost 3 bases, the J end lost 0 bases, and 6 bases lay between the germline ends. Germline values: CDR1 MGHRA, CDR2 YSYEKL. The CDR3 length is 15 residues. The CDR3 DNA follows: TGCGCCAGCAGCCAGAATCCCTCTGGGGCCAACGTCCTGACTTTC. Amino acids: CASSQNPSGANVLTF.

V gene TRBV6-5 combines with J gene TRBJ2-7, with TRBD2 matching 13 bases. The ends lost 6 bases at V and 6 bases at J; junction bases unmatched: 8. The CDR3 is 15 residues long. The germline gives CDR1 MNHEY, CDR2 SVGAGI. The CDR3 is CASRGLAGTLGEQYF. CDR3 DNA: TGTGCCAGCAGGGGACTAGCGGGGACCCTCGGCGAGCAGTACTTC.

The V and J genes are TRBV6-5 and TRBJ2-4, with 10 bases lining up with TRBD1. CDR3 length: 13 amino acids. The germline gives CDR1 MNHEY, CDR2 SVGAGI. The J segment lost 6 bases and the V segment lost 5 bases, leaving 1 base of the junction unmatched. The CDR3 DNA sequence: TGTGCCAGCAGTGGGGACAGGGGAAACATTCAGTACTTC. This translates into CASSGDRGNIQYF.